Here is one TCR beta chain with its context. Some clones are missing from TCRdb's copy, which holds only in-frame ones; the method was immunoSEQ multiplex PCR. This sample yields 83,000 or so clones, of which more than 85% are seen a single time; 8% belongs to the top ten. This specimen belongs to a study of blood T cell repertoires in COVID-19. As for the study in general: The origin of the acute and convalescent COVID-19 samples was the United States, Italy and Spain. Sample material is recorded as cDNA or gDNA derived from T cells, B-cell-depleted T cells, or PBMCs.

This CDR3 has 15 residues. V was clipped by 1 base and J by 2 bases, with 9 bases between them. Germline-derived CDR1 and CDR2 are MNHNS and SASEGT. The TCR originated in a man of 80 years or more with active or convalescent COVID-19. The chain links TRBV6-1 to TRBJ1-5, with D tentatively TRBD1 (6 bases). Material for sequencing was peripheral blood. This CDR3 reads CASSEDRVGNQPQHF. The CDR3 DNA sequence: TGTGCCAGCAGTGAAGACAGGGTAGGCAATCAGCCCCAGCATTTT.